This TCR beta chain was identified in a study of TIL therapy for anti-PD-1-resistant metastatic lung cancer. Study summary: A handful of tumors were EGFR-mutant and two were ALK-rearranged. Regarding the study as a whole: This highly selected cohort may not generalize to typical lung cancer patients.

Note on this clone: Its antigen is not known.

Time point given: pre-treatment sample, taken before nivolumab and TIL therapy. The tumor samples were excised metastases, mostly pleural nodules or supraclavicular lymph nodes. The libraries were made with immunoSEQ v3. Using immunoSEQ multiplex PCR, the repertoire was profiled, and TCRdb retains in-frame clones only, with some absent. The sample has 50,000 or so clones, around 64% seen once. Germline assignment: CDR1 LGHNA and CDR2 YSLEER. The CDR3 loop spans 15 amino acids. V was trimmed by 1 base and J by 1 base, leaving 10 bases between them. This clonotype was obtained from a person between 30 and 79 years old with non-small cell lung cancer. The V and J genes are TRBV4-3 and TRBJ1-2; D not resolved. The source was tumor tissue, collected at baseline. The CDR3 here is CASSQGLVYNYGYTF. In DNA form, the CDR3 reads TGCGCCAGCAGCCAAGGTTTAGTTTATAACTATGGCTACACCTTC.